This T cell receptor beta chain was observed in a study of T cell repertoires in cytomegalovirus infection. Study-wide points: The study found HLA-C-restricted CMV-specific TCR beta clonotypes dominating the ex vivo response.

This CDR3 is 10 amino acids long. V dropped 3 bases and J dropped 8 bases, with 4 bases sitting between them. TCRdb fed the reads into MiXCR, producing one record per CDR3 protein. The sample lists roughly 250,000 distinct CDR3 sequences, 22% seen once, with 15% to 20% in the top ten. This clonotype appeared a few times. Antigen specificity is unknown. This chain links TRBV12-3 or TRBV12-4 with TRBJ1-2; D is uncertain. The origin of this receptor is a human donor in good health (CMV status not recorded). Some clones in this sample may be carry-over from other donors' samples. The sample taken for sequencing was CD8+ T cells from PBMCs. The CDR3 DNA is TGTGCCAGCAGTTTCGGGGGCTACACCTTC. Translating gives CASSFGGYTF.